The 32 T cell receptor beta chains listed next were all sequenced from one sample in a study of blood T cell repertoires in COVID-19. Sequenced by immunoSEQ multiplex PCR; TCRdb stores in-frame clones only, minus some. The sample has more than 250,000 clones, roughly 80% seen once; the top ten hold 5%. Sequencing used PBMCs or T cells enriched from blood (not recorded which). All receptors come from a man aged 40-49 years who had been exposed to COVID-19.

This sequence joins TRBV19 and TRBJ2-7; 7 bases align to TRBD1. Trimming at V came to 5 bases and at J to 3 bases, leaving 7 bases not matched to a gene. The CDR3 contains 14 residues. Per the germline V gene, CDR1 is LNHDA and CDR2 is SQIVND (reference sequence). The CDR3 sequence: CASSSPGQHYEQYF. In DNA, the CDR3 is TGTGCCAGTAGTTCTCCGGGACAGCACTACGAGCAGTACTTC.

The chain carries TRBV11-2 and TRBJ1-1; D gene unclear. V was shortened by 2 bases and J by 2 bases, with 12 bases between the two germline ends. Germline assignment: CDR1 SGHAT and CDR2 FQNNGV. The CDR3 runs to 15 residues. In DNA, the CDR3 is TGTGCCAGCAGCTTAACAGACGACCTAAACACTGAAGCTTTCTTT. Protein product: CASSLTDDLNTEAFF.

The V and J genes are TRBV21-1 and TRBJ1-2. TRBV21-1 is a known pseudogene. The CDR3 covers 12 residues. The CDR3 DNA sequence: TGTGCCATCTTCTGGGGGGGCTATGGCTACACCTTC. This translates into CAIFWGGYGYTF.

Concerning this clone itself: The junction and the germline gene differ at one end; a read error may be behind it. The rearrangement joins TRBV6-1 to TRBJ1-1; 7 bases line up with TRBD1. This CDR3 comprises 14 residues. The germline V gene has CDR1 MNHNS and CDR2 SASEGT. Here the CDR3 reads CASSEDPGGTEAFF. CDR3 nucleotides: TGTGCCAGCAGCGAAGACCCAGGGGGGACTGAAGCTTTCTTT.

The chain employs TRBV19 and TRBJ1-5, with D unclear. V lost 6 bases, J lost 7 bases, and 16 bases lay in between. The CDR3 spans 14 residues. Germline values: CDR1 LNHDA, CDR2 SQIVND (reference sequence). The CDR3 DNA follows: TGTGCCAGTAGGGGAGTCGGGTTCATCCAGCCCCAGCATTTT. This sequence encodes CASRGVGFIQPQHF. The full variable domain, its missing parts supplied by reference TRBV19 and TRBJ1-5, is DGGITQSPKYLFRKEGQNVTLSCEQNLNHDAMYWYRQDPGQGLRLIYYSQIVNDFQKGDIAEGYSVSREKKESFPLTVTSAQKNPTAFYLCASRGVGFIQPQHFGDGTRLSIL.

The chain couples TRBV5-1 to TRBJ2-5, with D perhaps matching TRBD2 (5 bases). V shed 1 base and J shed 3 bases, with 16 bases lying between them. The CDR3 extends over 16 amino acids. Germline V gives CDR1 SGHRS, CDR2 YFSETQ. The CDR3 DNA reads TGCGCCAGCAGCTTGTATCGATCTAGCAGAAAAGAGACCCAGTACTTC. This sequence encodes CASSLYRSSRKETQYF.

The chain combines TRBV30 with TRBJ1-3; 9 nucleotides match TRBD1. This CDR3 contains 14 residues. The J segment lost 4 bases and the V segment lost 5 bases, leaving 6 bases of the junction unmatched. CDR1 is GTSNPN and CDR2 is SVGIG in the germline V gene (reference sequence). The CDR3 nucleotides read TGTGCCTGGCAAGGACAGGGGACGGGAAACACCATATATTTT. Its protein product is CAWQGQGTGNTIYF.

V is TRBV10-1 and J is TRBJ1-6; possible D gene TRBD1, 5 bases. This CDR3 has 13 residues. Germline CDR1 reads WNHNN; CDR2 reads SYGVQD (reference sequence). With 3 bases removed from V and 8 bases from J, the gap between germline ends came to 8 bases. The CDR3 DNA reads TGCGCCAGCAGTGAAGGGACTGATTCACCCCTCCACTTT. Translated, it gives CASSEGTDSPLHF.

This chain uses TRBV4-2 with TRBJ2-3; tentative D call: TRBD1 (6 bases). V was clipped by 6 bases and J by 3 bases, with 16 bases between them. CDR3 length: 15 amino acids. The germline gives CDR1 LGHNA, CDR2 YNFKEQ. Here the CDR3 DNA reads TGTGCCAGCAGACCCGAGAAAAGGGGGACAGATACGCAGTATTTT. This gives the protein CASRPEKRGTDTQYF.

The rearrangement links TRBV7-3 to TRBJ2-1; 9 positions match TRBD2. Germline V gives CDR1 SGHTA, CDR2 FQGTGA. The V and J ends lost 3 bases and 2 bases, in that order; junction bases with no gene match: 5. The CDR3 runs to 16 residues. CDR3 coding DNA: TGTGCCAGCAGCTTGAGCGGGAGGAATCCCTACAATGAGCAGTTCTTC. Protein sequence: CASSLSGRNPYNEQFF.

The DNA of the CDR3 is TGTGCCAGCAGCTTGTTGGGGGGAGGAGCGCAGTTCTTC. Protein product: CASSLLGGGAQFF. V gene TRBV11-3 combines with J gene TRBJ2-1, with D possibly being TRBD2 (6 bases). Trimming pared 3 bases from V and 12 bases from J, leaving 15 bases between. CDR1 and CDR2 (germline): SGHNT, YENEEA. The CDR3 length is 13 residues.

Here the CDR3 DNA reads TGCAGTGCTAGTGATGGGACTAGCGGGAATAGCCCAGTCTACGAGCAGTACTTC. Amino acid sequence: CSASDGTSGNSPVYEQYF. The rearrangement links TRBV20-1 to TRBJ2-7; 13 bases agree with TRBD2. Germline-derived CDR1 and CDR2 are DFQATT and SNEGSKA (reference sequence). The CDR3 spans 18 residues. After removal of 3 bases from V and 3 bases from J, the junction contained 14 bases not matched to a gene.

This clone showed up just once. The chain couples TRBV6-6 to TRBJ2-7; D remains ambiguous. V lost 6 bases, J lost 1 base, and 7 bases lay in between. The germline V gene encodes CDR1 MNHNY and CDR2 SVGAGI (reference sequence). CDR3 length: 12 residues. The CDR3 reads CASSTKSYEQYF. The CDR3 DNA is TGTGCCAGCAGCACTAAATCCTACGAGCAGTACTTC.

The table lists this clone with many counts. The rearrangement links TRBV9 to TRBJ2-7; 8 bases match TRBD1. The junction had 5 bases not matched to a gene; V was cut back by 2 bases and J by 4 bases. This CDR3 contains 14 residues. Germline CDR1 and CDR2: SGDLS and YYNGEE. The CDR3 reads CASSVGQGLYEQYF. CDR3 nucleotide sequence: TGTGCCAGCAGCGTCGGACAGGGTCTATACGAGCAGTACTTC.

This clone appeared a few times. This chain joins TRBV7-8 and TRBJ2-2; 7 positions match TRBD2. This CDR3 contains 17 residues. The J segment lost 2 bases and the V segment lost 3 bases, leaving 9 bases of the junction unmatched. Germline CDR1 SGHVS, CDR2 FQNEAQ. CDR3 protein: CASSFGWRGSNTGELFF. The CDR3 DNA is TGTGCCAGCAGCTTTGGATGGCGGGGGTCCAACACCGGGGAGCTGTTTTTT.

The rearrangement joins TRBV2 to TRBJ2-3; maybe TRBD1 (6 bases). This CDR3 has 16 amino acids. Germline V gives CDR1 SNHLY, CDR2 FYNNEI. The V gene lost 5 bases and the J gene lost 0 bases, with 15 bases spanning the gap. The CDR3 region is CASSRGSLTSTDTQYF. The CDR3 DNA reads as TGTGCCAGCAGTAGGGGGTCGTTAACTAGCACAGATACGCAGTATTTT.

V and J are TRBV18 and TRBJ2-1; 9 nucleotides match TRBD2. J lost 7 bases, V lost 3 bases, and 10 bases had no gene match. CDR3 size: 16 residues. From germline, CDR1 is KGHSH and CDR2 LQKENI. The CDR3 loop reads CASSPIGGLASNEQFF. The CDR3 DNA sequence: TGTGCCAGCTCACCGATAGGGGGACTAGCCTCAAATGAGCAGTTCTTC.

This clone was detected only once. CDR3: CASSVEGLSSPLHF. CDR3 nucleotides: TGTGCCAGCAGCGTGGAGGGCCTCAGTTCACCCCTCCACTTT. The V and J genes are TRBV9 and TRBJ1-6; D is uncertain. The CDR3 contains 14 residues. V lost 2 bases and J 9 bases, leaving 12 bases between the germline ends. CDR1 is SGDLS, CDR2 YYNGEE, per germline.

The chain has TRBV12-5 and TRBJ2-3, with no clear D. CDR1 and CDR2 (germline): LGHNT, FRNRAP. The CDR3 spans 13 residues. V was trimmed by 2 bases and J by 10 bases, leaving 13 bases between them. CDR3 in DNA: TGTGCTAGTGGTTTGCCTCCTCCCCTTTCGCAGTATTTT. Translation: CASGLPPPLSQYF.

By sample share, this clone is medium-sized (0.01 to 0.1%). This chain connects TRBV6-5 to TRBJ2-1, with 10 bases aligning to TRBD2. With 6 bases clipped from V and 9 bases from J, the junction kept 5 bases outside the gene matches. There are 13 residues in the CDR3. Germline values: CDR1 MNHEY, CDR2 SVGAGI. CDR3 nucleotide sequence: TGTGCCAGCAGCGGGACTAGCGCGAGTGAGCAGTTCTTC. Protein sequence: CASSGTSASEQFF.

The rearrangement joins TRBV6-5 to TRBJ2-5; a possible D gene is TRBD1 (5 bases). The V and J ends lost 6 bases and 1 base respectively, with 12 bases between them. Germline V gene sequence: CDR1 MNHEY, CDR2 SVGAGI. The CDR3 length is 14 residues. The CDR3 region is CASRVGQRQETQYF. In DNA form, the CDR3 reads TGTGCCAGCAGAGTAGGACAACGCCAAGAGACCCAGTACTTC.

This clone has a single count. The chain uses TRBV9 and TRBJ1-1, with D possibly TRBD1 on 6 matching bases. Germline V gene sequence: CDR1 SGDLS, CDR2 YYNGEE. The CDR3 length is 15 residues. The V end was cut by 4 bases, the J end by 0 bases, with 13 bases between. CDR3 sequence (DNA): TGTGCCAGCAGCCCAACGGACAGCCTGAACACTGAAGCTTTCTTT. Its protein is CASSPTDSLNTEAFF.

The chain couples TRBV18 to TRBJ1-5; tentatively, D is TRBD1 (6 bases). From germline, CDR1 is KGHSH and CDR2 LQKENI. V was cut by 2 bases and J by 6 bases, with 11 bases left in between. The CDR3 length is 14 residues. Here the CDR3 reads CASSPLGGRQPQHF. As DNA, the CDR3 is TGTGCCAGCTCACCATTAGGGGGTCGTCAGCCCCAGCATTTT.

This chain links TRBV7-8 with TRBJ1-2; D unclear. With 2 bases removed from V and 8 bases from J, the gap between germline ends came to 18 bases. Germline-derived CDR1 and CDR2 are SGHVS and FQNEAQ. This CDR3 is built from 15 residues. The CDR3 spells CASSLYNGEGGGYTF. Here the CDR3 DNA reads TGTGCCAGCAGCTTATATAACGGTGAGGGAGGCGGCTACACCTTC.

This chain links TRBV28 with TRBJ2-3; 8 bases match TRBD2. With 2 bases clipped from V and 6 bases from J, the junction kept 13 bases outside the gene matches. CDR1 and CDR2 from the germline V gene are MDHEN and SYDVKM. The CDR3 is 17 residues long. The CDR3 loop reads CASSLPLVAGSGDTQYF. CDR3 nucleotide sequence: TGTGCCAGCAGTTTACCTCTGGTAGCGGGGAGTGGCGATACGCAGTATTTT.

J is TRBJ1-2 and V is TRBV11-2, with TRBD1 matching 7 bases. In germline, CDR1 is SGHAT, CDR2 FQNNGV. CDR3 length: 17 amino acids. Trimming cost V 5 bases and J 6 bases; bases outside gene matches: 18. DNA of the CDR3: TGTGCCAGCAGCCAATTGGGTGCTCGGGACAGCATCAATGGCTACACCTTC. It is translated as CASSQLGARDSINGYTF.

A word on this clone: This same CDR3 is encoded by further DNA sequences in the sample. The chain is built from TRBV18 and TRBJ1-5; weak D call: TRBD1 (6 bases). Germline CDR1 KGHSH, CDR2 LQKENI. The CDR3 extends over 14 amino acids. Trimming removed 3 bases from V and 4 bases from J, with 10 bases in between. In DNA form, the CDR3 reads TGTGCCAGCTCACCCGGGACACTGAATCAGCCCCAGCATTTT. Its protein is CASSPGTLNQPQHF. Together with reference TRBV18 and TRBJ1-5, the CDR3 gives the full variable domain: NAGVMQNPRHLVRRRGQEARLRCSPMKGHSHVYWYRQLPEEGLKFMVYLQKENIIDESGMPKERFSAEFPKEGPSILRIQQVVRGDSAAYFCASSPGTLNQPQHFGDGTRLSIL.

The chain recombines TRBV7-3 with TRBJ1-1, with a tentative D call TRBD1 (5 bases). V lost 7 bases to trimming and J lost 3 bases, with 15 bases between them. This CDR3 region has 14 residues. The germline CDR1 and CDR2 sequences are SGHTA and FQGTGA. In DNA, the CDR3 is TGTGCCAGCACTCAAAACCGGGGGGACACTGAAGCTTTCTTT. It codes for CASTQNRGDTEAFF.

This clone was recorded only once. This chain connects TRBV9 to TRBJ2-2; D is ambiguous. Germline lookup yields CDR1 SGDLS and CDR2 YYNGEE. Trimming pared 1 base from V and 6 bases from J, leaving 25 bases between. CDR3 size: 19 residues. CDR3 DNA: TGTGCCAGCAGCGTATTAAAGACCCCTGAGACAATAAACTCCGGGGAGCTGTTTTTT. Encoded protein: CASSVLKTPETINSGELFF.

The chain couples TRBV7-9 to TRBJ1-4; TRBD1 matches 8 bases. CDR1 SEHNR and CDR2 FQNEAQ come from the germline V gene (reference sequence). The CDR3 loop spans 16 amino acids. V lost 5 bases and J lost 6; bases outside the gene matches: 11. CDR3 nucleotides: TGTGCCAGCAGCGGACAGGGAGGGACCAACCATGAAAAACTGTTTTTT. Translated, it gives CASSGQGGTNHEKLFF.

This clone is a singleton in its sample. The gene calls are TRBV3-1 (or the pseudogene TRBV3-2) and TRBJ1-6; 9 positions agree with TRBD1. Germline V gene sequence: CDR1 LGHDT, CDR2 YNNKEL (reference sequence). The CDR3 loop spans 18 amino acids. Trimming took 1 base from V and 10 from J; bases not matched to a gene: 14. CDR3 residues: CASSQVGQGIGGQSPLHF. The CDR3 DNA follows: TGTGCCAGCAGCCAAGTCGGACAGGGGATAGGTGGGCAATCACCCCTCCACTTT.

The chain carries TRBV6-5 and TRBJ1-4; no reliable D call. Trimming took 7 bases from V and 0 from J, leaving 9 bases between them. Germline V gene lookup returns CDR1 MNHEY and CDR2 SVGAGI. The CDR3 has 14 amino acids. The CDR3 DNA sequence: TGTGCCAGCACCTCAGTGTCAACTAATGAAAAACTGTTTTTT. As protein: CASTSVSTNEKLFF.